This T cell receptor beta chain was documented in a study of OX40 agonist ivuxolimab in advanced cancers. Looking at the study overall: Patients were dosed with the agonistic anti-OX40 (CD134) antibody ivuxolimab.

Profiling relied on immunoSEQ multiplex PCR, and the TCRdb table lists in-frame clones only, not all of them. The data show tens of thousands of clones, with 80% to 90% seen just once and more than 13% held by the top ten. V gave up 9 bases and J gave up 3 bases, with 11 bases separating them. Germline CDR1 reads MNHEY; CDR2 reads SMNVEV (reference sequence). The CDR3 loop spans 13 amino acids. The source material was CD4+ or CD8+ T cells sorted from blood, sampled in a trial of the OX40 agonist ivuxolimab. The source is an adult with an advanced solid tumor such as melanoma, head and neck, liver or kidney cancer. J is TRBJ2-2 and V is TRBV27; perhaps TRBD2 as D (6 bases). CDR3 residues: CASYRGYTGELFF. As DNA, the CDR3 is TGTGCCAGTTATCGGGGGTACACCGGGGAGCTGTTTTTT.